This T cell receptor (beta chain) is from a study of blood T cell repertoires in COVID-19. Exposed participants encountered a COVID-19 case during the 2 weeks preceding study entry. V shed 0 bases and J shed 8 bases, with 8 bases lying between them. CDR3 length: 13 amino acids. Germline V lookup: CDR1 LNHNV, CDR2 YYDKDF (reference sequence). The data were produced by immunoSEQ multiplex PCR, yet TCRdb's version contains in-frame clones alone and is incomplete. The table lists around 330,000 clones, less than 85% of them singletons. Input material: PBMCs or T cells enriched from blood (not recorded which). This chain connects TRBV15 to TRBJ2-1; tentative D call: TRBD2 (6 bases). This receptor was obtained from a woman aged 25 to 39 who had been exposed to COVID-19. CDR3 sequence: CATSRERGYEQFF. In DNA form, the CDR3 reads TGTGCCACCAGCAGAGAGCGGGGATATGAGCAGTTCTTC.